These 5 T cell receptor beta chains were all obtained from the same sample, sequenced in a study of T-cell memory formation after mild COVID-19. TCRdb passed the 5' RACE reads through MiXCR, listing each CDR3 protein once. The data contain 250,000 to 300,000 distinct CDR3 sequences, roughly 17% of them seen just once; the ten biggest clones take up under 25%. Input material: PBMCs or a T cell subset sorted from them (not recorded which). The receptor set was obtained from a young man who had mild COVID-19 (a few samples of this study predate the infection). Cell type and time point are not known.

This chain connects TRBV9 to TRBJ2-3; no clear D gene. CDR3 length equals 15 residues. Trimming stripped 0 bases from V and 2 bases from J, with 10 bases between. Looked up from germline, CDR1 is SGDLS and CDR2 is YYNGEE. CDR3 coding DNA: TGTGCCAGCAGCGTAGGAACTACCCACACAGATACGCAGTATTTT. Translation: CASSVGTTHTDTQYF.

This clonotype was counted only a few times. V is TRBV4-2 and J is TRBJ1-5; D might be TRBD1 (5 bases). Germline V gene lookup returns CDR1 LGHNA and CDR2 YNFKEQ. The CDR3 consists of 14 residues. V lost 3 bases to trimming and J lost 5 bases, with 11 bases between them. CDR3 sequence reads: CASSQWGGYQPQHF. As DNA, the CDR3 is TGTGCCAGCAGCCAGTGGGGGGGTTATCAGCCCCAGCATTTT.

V and J are TRBV6-2 or TRBV6-3 and TRBJ2-3, with D possibly TRBD2 on 7 matching bases. The CDR3 has 14 amino acids. Germline V gene lookup returns CDR1 MNHEY and CDR2 SVGEGT. V lost 7 bases and J lost 5, with 16 bases in between. The chain's CDR3 is CASISWRGQDTQYF. CDR3 in DNA: TGTGCCAGCATTTCTTGGCGGGGGCAAGATACGCAGTATTTT.

This clonotype was detected only a few times. The chain combines TRBV20-1 with TRBJ2-1, with 14 bases lining up with TRBD2. The CDR3 contains 14 residues. The germline CDR1 and CDR2 sequences are DFQATT and SNEGSKA (reference sequence). J was trimmed by 13 bases and V by 6 bases; bases with no gene match: 11. The CDR3 protein is CSAAGLAGDRSQFF. In DNA, the CDR3 is TGCAGTGCGGCGGGACTAGCGGGGGACCGGTCACAGTTCTTC.

This clonotype has only a few counts. The V gene is TRBV29-1, the J gene TRBJ2-7; D not resolved. Looked up from germline, CDR1 is SQVTM and CDR2 is ANQGSEA. The CDR3 extends over 11 amino acids. Trimming cost V 3 bases and J 3 bases, with 6 bases left between them. Written as DNA, the CDR3 is TGCAGCGTTGAGCACAACTACGAGCAGTACTTC. Protein: CSVEHNYEQYF.